These 10 T cell receptor beta chains share one sample of origin, sequenced in a study of patients and donors after allogeneic stem cell transplantation. Each CDR3 protein is one row after TCRdb ran MiXCR on the RT-PCR reads. The table includes 410,000 or so distinct CDR3 sequences, more than 15% detected once. The specimen sequenced was blood, either unsorted or a sorted T cell fraction (not recorded which). Source of these receptors: a human donor who was either an allogeneic HSCT recipient or a stem cell or donor lymphocyte infusion donor (not recorded which). It is not recorded whose cells these are; they may come from a transplant donor.

This clonotype has more than one count but fewer than ten. Mismatch with germline at one junction end may stem from a read error. J is TRBJ1-1 and V is TRBV6-6, with 8 bases that match TRBD1. Germline-derived CDR1 and CDR2 are MNHNY and SVGAGI (reference sequence). This CDR3 region has 11 residues. CDR3 nucleotide sequence: TGTGCCAGCAGTACAGGACAGGGTGGTTTATTT. It yields the protein CASSTGQGGLF.

The chain combines TRBV19 with TRBJ2-7, with D unclear. V shed 3 bases and J shed 0 bases, with 12 bases lying between them. The germline CDR1 and CDR2 sequences are LNHDA and SQIVND (reference sequence). This CDR3 has 15 amino acids. CDR3 in DNA: TGTGCCAGTAGTATCCTGGGGTCGAGCTCCTACGAGCAGTACTTC. The encoded protein is CASSILGSSSYEQYF.

This clonotype appeared a few times. The chain has TRBV25-1 and TRBJ1-2; TRBD1 matches 10 bases. V was pared by 5 bases and J by 7 bases, with 13 bases of the junction left unmatched. This CDR3 spans 16 amino acids. CDR1 and CDR2 (germline): MGHDK, SYGVNS. The CDR3 DNA reads TGTGCCAGCAGTAAACCGTCCGGGACAGGGGTGGGTGGCTACACCTTC. It translates to CASSKPSGTGVGGYTF.

The chain links TRBV5-4 to TRBJ2-1; 13 bases map to TRBD2. V lost 5 bases and J lost 7; bases outside the gene matches: 3. There are 14 residues in the CDR3. The germline V gene has CDR1 SGHNT and CDR2 YYREEE (reference sequence). The CDR3 nucleotides are TGTGCCAGCAGTAAGACTAGCGGGGGGAATGAGCAGTTCTTC. This translates into CASSKTSGGNEQFF.

V is TRBV3-1 and J is TRBJ1-1; the D is unclear. The V end lost 1 base, the J end lost 4 bases, and 10 bases lay between the germline ends. The length of the CDR3 is 14 residues. Germline CDR1 and CDR2: LGHDT and YNNKEL (reference sequence). CDR3 region: CASSQADRATEAFF. For the CDR3, the DNA is TGTGCCAGCAGCCAAGCGGACCGGGCCACTGAAGCTTTCTTT.

This clonotype was detected only a few times. The V and J genes are TRBV4-1 and TRBJ2-2; D not certain. The germline V gene has CDR1 MGHRA and CDR2 YSYEKL. V lost 2 bases and J 5 bases, leaving 3 bases between the germline ends. There are 12 residues in the CDR3. The CDR3 sequence is CASSQRTGELFF. In DNA, the CDR3 is TGCGCCAGCAGCCAAAGAACCGGGGAGCTGTTTTTT.

This clonotype was detected only a few times. The chain uses TRBV5-1 and TRBJ2-2; no firm D call. The CDR3 loop spans 14 amino acids. The V gene's germline CDR1 is SGHRS and CDR2 YFSETQ. V lost 9 bases to trimming and J lost 0 bases, with 12 bases between them. The CDR3 DNA reads as TGCGCCACCACCCCCCACTCGAACACCGGGGAGCTGTTTTTT. Protein sequence: CATTPHSNTGELFF. Combining the CDR3 with reference TRBV5-1 and TRBJ2-2 gives the whole variable domain KAGVTQTPRYLIKTRGQQVTLSCSPISGHRSVSWYQQTPGQGLQFLFEYFSETQRNKGNFPGRFSGRQFSNSRSEMNVSTLELGDSALYLCATTPHSNTGELFFGEGSRLTVL.

This rearrangement joins TRBV20-1 to TRBJ1-5; D remains unclear. CDR1 and CDR2 (germline): DFQATT, SNEGSKA (reference sequence). V was shortened by 1 base and J by 4 bases, with 5 bases between the two germline ends. The length of the CDR3 is 12 residues. This CDR3 is CSARVRNQPQHF. CDR3 DNA sequence: TGCAGTGCTAGAGTTAGGAATCAGCCCCAGCATTTT.

This sequence joins TRBV4-3 and TRBJ2-5, with TRBD2 identical over 8 bases. The CDR3 covers 15 residues. Losses at the gene ends were 5 bases for V and 3 bases for J; bases not matched to a gene: 8. From germline, CDR1 is LGHNA and CDR2 YSLEER. The CDR3 bases are TGCGCCAGCAGCGCGTCCGGGGGGGGCAAAGAGACCCAGTACTTC. Amino acid sequence: CASSASGGGKETQYF.

The J gene is TRBJ2-2, the V gene TRBV5-5, with 7 nucleotides matching TRBD2. After removal of 4 bases from V and 5 bases from J, the junction contained 8 bases not matched to a gene. CDR1 is SGHKS and CDR2 is YYEKEE in the germline V gene (reference sequence). This CDR3 comprises 15 residues. The CDR3 protein is CASSTPSGGTGELFF. For the CDR3, the DNA is TGTGCCAGCAGCACCCCCTCGGGGGGAACCGGGGAGCTGTTTTTT.